This TCR beta chain was found in a study of tumor-infiltrating lymphocytes in primary liver carcinoma. For the study at large: Ranging in age from 30 to 69 years, the patients were men and women. Points from the study as a whole: Less overlap was seen in tumor-adjacent and tumor-blood pairs than in tumor region pairs.

Investigators took RNA and DNA out together from roughly 20-30 mg of unsorted bulk tissue. Concerning this clonotype: Its antigen is unidentified. One end of the junction fails to match germline, which may point to a read error.

TCR beta cDNA was made from 450 to 550 ng total RNA with a constant-region primer. Researchers made the TCR beta libraries by running three nested multiplex PCR rounds with slightly modified ARM-PCR. The opening two PCR rounds, 10 cycles each, paired TRBV1-TRBV30 forward primers with a C-beta reverse primer. TCRdb reprocessed the multiplex PCR reads with MiXCR, giving one entry per CDR3 protein. Counted here are some 120,000 distinct CDR3 sequences, under 65% occurring once; the ten biggest clones make up about 8%. Germline CDR1 and CDR2: SQVTM and ANQGSEA. The CDR3 totals 13 residues. The TCR comes from an older woman with primary liver carcinoma and hepatitis B virus infection. The genes are TRBV29-1 and TRBJ2-7; 8 nucleotides line up with TRBD1. Sequencing used liver tumor tissue from sampling region 3. Indicated subset: tumor region T3, left-lateral pole. The CDR3 region is CSVSRTGTAEQYF. Here the CDR3 DNA reads TGCAGCGTGTCCCGGACAGGGACTGCCGAGCAGTACTTT.